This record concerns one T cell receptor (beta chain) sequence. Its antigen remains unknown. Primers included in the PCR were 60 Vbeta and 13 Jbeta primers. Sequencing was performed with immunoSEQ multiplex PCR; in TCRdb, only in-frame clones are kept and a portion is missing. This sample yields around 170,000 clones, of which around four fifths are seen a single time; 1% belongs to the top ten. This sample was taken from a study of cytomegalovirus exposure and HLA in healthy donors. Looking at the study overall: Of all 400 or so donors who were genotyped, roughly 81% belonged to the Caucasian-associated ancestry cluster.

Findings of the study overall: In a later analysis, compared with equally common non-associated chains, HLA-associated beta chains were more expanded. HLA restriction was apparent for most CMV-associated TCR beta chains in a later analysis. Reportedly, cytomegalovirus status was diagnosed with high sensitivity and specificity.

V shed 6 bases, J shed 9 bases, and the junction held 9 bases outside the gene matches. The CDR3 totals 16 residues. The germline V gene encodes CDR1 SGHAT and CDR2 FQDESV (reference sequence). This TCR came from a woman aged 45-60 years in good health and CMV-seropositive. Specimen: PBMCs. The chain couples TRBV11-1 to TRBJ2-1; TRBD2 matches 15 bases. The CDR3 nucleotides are TGTGCCAGCAGACATCCGGGACTAGCGGGGGGCAGTGAGCAGTTCTTC. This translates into CASRHPGLAGGSEQFF.